This TCR beta chain was captured by sequencing in a study of identical twins. This clonotype was recorded many times. Its antigen is not identified. Unique molecular identifiers were present on cDNA, and template switching added a universal primer site. Each CDR3 protein gets one entry after TCRdb re-called the 5' RACE reads with MiXCR. Here the sample spans around 370,000 distinct CDR3 sequences, around 9% being singletons. Study observations and caveats: Models, which agreed with sharing between unrelated individuals, nonetheless underestimated the out-of-frame TCR alpha sharing seen in monozygotic twins. Twin pairs' shared out-of-frame alpha sequences were enriched in low generation probability.

Trimming removed 0 bases from V and 5 bases from J; junction bases left unmatched: 7. CDR3 size: 18 residues. CDR1 and CDR2 from the germline V gene are LGHNA and YNFKEQ. This chain links TRBV4-2 with TRBJ2-3; 14 bases are shared with TRBD2. This TCR derives from a woman between 50 and 59 years old in good health. The specimen sequenced was naive T cells sorted from blood. CDR3 in DNA: TGTGCCAGCAGCCAAGACGGGACTAGCGGGAGTCGGGGAGATACGCAGTATTTT. Its translation: CASSQDGTSGSRGDTQYF.